A selection of T cell receptor beta chains follows, all from one sample in a study of T cells after yellow fever vaccination. TCRdb ran MiXCR on the 5' RACE reads and lists one entry per CDR3 protein. The sample consists of over 110,000 distinct CDR3 sequences, more than 6% of them appearing once. Sequencing used CD4+ T cells sorted from PBMCs, obtained 5 days after the yellow fever booster vaccination. Receptor source: a man aged 30 to 45 who received the YFV17D yellow fever vaccine. Both conserved end residues are part of each CDR3. A D gene is named only where the DNA matches it firmly. Some rows have no size entry. The others give once, few or many, or a class for an expanded clone.

v_call	d_call	clone_size	j_call	cdr3_nt	cdr3_aa
TRBV9	-	many	TRBJ2-5	TGTGCCAGCAGCGTAGAAGTAGGTGAGGAGACCCAGTACTTC	CASSVEVGEETQYF
TRBV3-1	TRBD2	many	TRBJ2-5	TGTGCCAGCAGCCCCGGCGGGCTAGCGGGAGGAGAGACCCAGTACTTC	CASSPGGLAGGETQYF
TRBV5-1	-	many	TRBJ2-5	TGCGCCAGCAGCCAAGAGGTTTTGCTACAAGAGACCCAGTACTTC	CASSQEVLLQETQYF
TRBV5-1	-	many	TRBJ2-7	TGCGCCAGCAGCTTTTCCCAGGCGGCCTACGAGCAGTACTTC	CASSFSQAAYEQYF
TRBV20-1	TRBD1	-	TRBJ2-5	TGCAGTGCGCCGGGACAGAGCCAAGAGACCCAGTACTTC	CSAPGQSQETQYF
TRBV20-1	-	many	TRBJ1-5	TGCAGTGCGAGGCAGGGCCTGGGTCAGCCCCAGCATTTT	CSARQGLGQPQHF
TRBV25-1	-	many	TRBJ2-2	TGTGCCAGCAAAGAAGGGCACGGTGGGAACACCGGGGAGCTGTTTTTT	CASKEGHGGNTGELFF
TRBV12-3/TRBV12-4	TRBD1	many	TRBJ2-6	TGTGCCAGCAGTTTCTCCCTCGGGACAGGGTCTCCTGGGGCCAACGTCCTGACTTTC	CASSFSLGTGSPGANVLTF
TRBV7-3	TRBD2	-	TRBJ2-2	TGTGCCAGCAGCTTGGGACTAGCTTATCCCGGGGAGCTGTTTTTT	CASSLGLAYPGELFF
TRBV6-5	-	many	TRBJ2-7	TGTGCCAGCAGCCCGGGACATTTCTACGAGCAGTACTTC	CASSPGHFYEQYF
TRBV5-4	-	-	TRBJ2-1	TGTGCCAGCAGCTACAGGCCCCTCTGGGACAATGAGCAGTTCTTC	CASSYRPLWDNEQFF
TRBV4-2	-	many	TRBJ2-1	TGTGCCAGCAGCCGCCCAGGTGGGGGAGGGGGCGTTGAGCAGTTCTTC	CASSRPGGGGGVEQFF
TRBV2	TRBD2	many	TRBJ2-7	TGTGCCAGCAGTGAAACTAGCGGGAAAGGTGAGCAGTACTTC	CASSETSGKGEQYF
TRBV15	TRBD2	many	TRBJ2-1	TGTGCCACCAGCAGAGATGGGGCAACTGGACTAGCGGGAGTTCTCTACAATGAGCAGTTCTTC	CATSRDGATGLAGVLYNEQFF
TRBV20-1	TRBD2	many	TRBJ2-3	TGCAGTGCTAGAGATGCCTCGGGGTCATCAGCGGGAAGGGCAGATACGCAGTATTTT	CSARDASGSSAGRADTQYF
TRBV12-3/TRBV12-4	-	many	TRBJ2-5	TGTGCCAGCAGCCCAGGGTTTTGGGAGACCCAGTACTTC	CASSPGFWETQYF
TRBV4-3	TRBD1	many	TRBJ1-5	TGCGCCAGCAGCCAACTTTACAGGGGTGGCAATCAGCCCCAGCATTTT	CASSQLYRGGNQPQHF
TRBV29-1	-	many	TRBJ2-7	TGCAGCGCTTCTCTGGGCTACGAGCAGTACTTC	CSASLGYEQYF
TRBV6-1	-	many	TRBJ1-1	TGTGCCAGCAGTGAACAGCTTACTGAAGCTTTCTTT	CASSEQLTEAFF
TRBV4-3	-	many	TRBJ2-3	TGCGCCAGCAGCCTTCAGATTGATAGGGATACGCAGTATTTT	CASSLQIDRDTQYF
TRBV7-3	-	many	TRBJ2-3	TGTGCCAGCAGCTTAAACCGAGGGGATACGCAGTATTTT	CASSLNRGDTQYF
TRBV24-1	TRBD2	few	TRBJ2-1	TGTGCCACCAGTGAGGGGGCCGGGACTAGCGGGAGTAATGAGCAGTTCTTC	CATSEGAGTSGSNEQFF
TRBV20-1	-	few	TRBJ2-1	TGCAGTGGATACTGGTGGGGGAGCGTGGAGCAGTTCTTC	CSGYWWGSVEQFF
TRBV13	-	many	TRBJ2-7	TGTGCCAGCAGGGAGGTGAACGAGCAGTACTTC	CASREVNEQYF
TRBV5-1	-	many	TRBJ1-2	TGCGCCAGCAGCTTCGACGTACAGGGACCGGTCGACTATGGCTACACCTTC	CASSFDVQGPVDYGYTF
TRBV6-1	TRBD2	many	TRBJ2-5	TGTGCCAGCAGGGTAGCGGGAGACCCCAGAGAGACCCAGTACTTC	CASRVAGDPRETQYF
TRBV20-1	-	many	TRBJ2-1	TGCAGTGCCAAGGACCTTTACAATGAGCAGTTCTTC	CSAKDLYNEQFF
TRBV5-1	TRBD2	many	TRBJ2-1	TGCGCCAGCAGCCGGGAGGGCCCCTACAATGAGCAGTTCTTC	CASSREGPYNEQFF
TRBV7-2	-	medium-sized	TRBJ2-7	TGTGCCAGCAGCTCTGCGGGTCCCGCGGGTTACGAGCAGTACTTC	CASSSAGPAGYEQYF
TRBV5-1	-	many	TRBJ2-2	TGCGCCAGCAGCGCGAGGGGAAACACCGGGGAGCTGTTTTTT	CASSARGNTGELFF
TRBV7-2	-	few	TRBJ1-5	TGTGCCAGCAGCTTAGTGTTCGGAAATAGCAATCAGCCCCAGCATTTT	CASSLVFGNSNQPQHF
TRBV5-1	-	-	TRBJ2-3	TGCGCCAGCAGCTTGGCGCGAACGCTGAGCACAGATACGCAGTATTTT	CASSLARTLSTDTQYF
TRBV5-1	-	-	TRBJ2-5	TGCGCCAGCAGCGGAACCGGGCCTAAGGTGGAGACCCAGTACTTC	CASSGTGPKVETQYF
TRBV20-1	-	many	TRBJ2-3	TGCAGTGCTAGAGATCTAATGAGAAACACAGATACGCAGTATTTT	CSARDLMRNTDTQYF
TRBV3-1	-	many	TRBJ1-1	TGTGCCAGCAGCCAAGGCTCAGGGAGGGACACTGAAGCTTTCTTT	CASSQGSGRDTEAFF
TRBV7-3	TRBD2	many	TRBJ2-1	TGTGCCAGCAGCAGGACTAGCGGGAGGGGGGAGCAGTTCTTC	CASSRTSGRGEQFF
TRBV7-9	TRBD2	many	TRBJ2-3	TGTGCCAGCAGCTTAGAATCGGGAGGAGCAACAGATACGCAGTATTTT	CASSLESGGATDTQYF
TRBV5-1	-	many	TRBJ1-5	TGCGCCAGCAGCTTGGCATCCGGTAGCAATCAGCCCCAGCATTTT	CASSLASGSNQPQHF
TRBV12-3/TRBV12-4	-	few	TRBJ2-3	TGTGCCAGCAGTTTAGCAGGGATCGGCACAGATACGCAGTATTTT	CASSLAGIGTDTQYF
TRBV19	TRBD2	many	TRBJ2-5	TGTGCCAGTAGTATGTCCGGGAGGAGGGAGGAGACCCAGTACTTC	CASSMSGRREETQYF
TRBV18	-	many	TRBJ1-5	TGTGCCAGCTCCCTTGCAGGGGAGGGTCAGCCCCAGCATTTT	CASSLAGEGQPQHF
TRBV7-2	-	many	TRBJ2-1	TGTGCCAGCAGCTTAAGTCGTAGGGATGAGCAGTTCTTC	CASSLSRRDEQFF
TRBV29-1	TRBD2	many	TRBJ2-5	TGCAGCGGAGGGGGACTAGCGGGAGAGACCCAGTACTTC	CSGGGLAGETQYF
TRBV4-3	TRBD2	many	TRBJ2-3	TGCGCCAGCAGCGAGACTAGCGGGAGTTATACGCAGTATTTT	CASSETSGSYTQYF
TRBV7-8	-	many	TRBJ1-5	TGTGCCAGCAGCTTAGGGACAGTTGATCAGCCCCAGCATTTT	CASSLGTVDQPQHF
TRBV7-7	TRBD2	many	TRBJ2-1	TGTGCTAGCAGCTTCGGCCTTCCTCTAGCGGGGAACGAGCAGTTCTTC	CASSFGLPLAGNEQFF
TRBV24-1	TRBD1	many	TRBJ1-2	TGTGCCACCAGTGTTTCAGGGGGCTATGGCTACACCTTC	CATSVSGGYGYTF
TRBV24-1	-	many	TRBJ2-5	TGTGCCACCAGTGATTCTAGCCCAGACCCGCTAAAGGAGACCCAGTACTTC	CATSDSSPDPLKETQYF
TRBV3-1	-	many	TRBJ2-5	TGTGCCAGCAGCAGCAGGGCGGGGCAAGAGACCCAGTACTTC	CASSSRAGQETQYF
TRBV4-3	-	-	TRBJ1-5	TGCGCCAGCAGCCAAGATCTGGCAGATAGCAATCAGCCCCAGCATTTT	CASSQDLADSNQPQHF
TRBV5-1	TRBD2	many	TRBJ2-1	TGCGCCAGCAGCCCCGGACTAGCGGGACTTCCCTCCTACAATGAGCAGTTCTTC	CASSPGLAGLPSYNEQFF
TRBV19	-	few	TRBJ2-7	TGTGCCAGTAGTGACATACCCAGGGCCTACGAGCAGTACTTC	CASSDIPRAYEQYF
TRBV5-1	TRBD1	few	TRBJ1-2	TGCGCCAGCAGCTTGGACAGGGGGGATGGCTACACCTTC	CASSLDRGDGYTF
TRBV3-1	TRBD1	few	TRBJ1-1	TGTGCCAGCAGCCAAGAGAAGGGGGCGAAAGCTTTCTTT	CASSQEKGAKAFF
TRBV20-1	TRBD2	-	TRBJ2-5	TGCTGTGCATTCCTTGGGGCCGGGACTAGCGGGAGGTTTAGAGAGACCCAGTACTTC	CCAFLGAGTSGRFRETQYF
TRBV20-1	-	many	TRBJ1-2	TGCAGTGCAGACACAGGGACCACCTATGGCTACACCTTC	CSADTGTTYGYTF
TRBV29-1	TRBD2	many	TRBJ2-1	TGCAGCGTTGTCGCGGGAGACGGGAACAATGAGCAGTTCTTC	CSVVAGDGNNEQFF